This is a list of T cell receptor beta chains from one sample in a study of blood T cell repertoires in COVID-19. Clones were sequenced by immunoSEQ multiplex PCR, and TCRdb holds only the in-frame ones, with some missing. The sample holds 68,000 or so clones, 86% seen once. The sequenced sample consisted of peripheral blood. These receptors were taken from a man aged 50 or older with acute or convalescent COVID-19. CDR3s include the opening cysteine and the closing phenylalanine or tryptophan. Fields, in order: CDR3 DNA, CDR3 protein, V gene, D gene, CDR3 length, clone size, J gene. The D gene is left open where the match is weak. Not every row has a clone size; where given, it reads once, few, many or a size class.

cdr3_nt: TGTGCTAGTGGTCAGGAGGACAATCAGCCCCAGCATTTT; cdr3_aa: CASGQEDNQPQHF; v_call: TRBV12-5; d_call: NA; cdr3_length: 13; clone_size: NA; j_call: TRBJ1-5
cdr3_nt: TGTGCCAGTAGTACAAGCGGCTACGAGCAGTACTTC; cdr3_aa: CASSTSGYEQYF; v_call: TRBV19; d_call: NA; cdr3_length: 12; clone_size: NA; j_call: TRBJ2-7
cdr3_nt: TGTGCCAGCACAGGGGGCGGGTACAATGAGCAGTTCTTC; cdr3_aa: CASTGGGYNEQFF; v_call: TRBV2; d_call: TRBD1; cdr3_length: 13; clone_size: NA; j_call: TRBJ2-1
cdr3_nt: TGTGCCAGCAGTTACGACAGGGACTATGGCTACACCTTC; cdr3_aa: CASSYDRDYGYTF; v_call: TRBV6-5; d_call: TRBD1; cdr3_length: 13; clone_size: NA; j_call: TRBJ1-2
cdr3_nt: TGCGCCAGCAGAGGATTGGGACATAGCACAGATACGCAGTATTTT; cdr3_aa: CASRGLGHSTDTQYF; v_call: TRBV4-1; d_call: NA; cdr3_length: 15; clone_size: NA; j_call: TRBJ2-3
cdr3_nt: TGTGCCAGCAGTTTCCTGTATCAGCCCCAGCATTTT; cdr3_aa: CASSFLYQPQHF; v_call: TRBV12-3/TRBV12-4; d_call: NA; cdr3_length: 12; clone_size: NA; j_call: TRBJ1-5
cdr3_nt: TGTGCCAGCAGTTTCCGACAGACTGTAGGTTCACCCCTCCACTTT; cdr3_aa: CASSFRQTVGSPLHF; v_call: TRBV27; d_call: NA; cdr3_length: 15; clone_size: NA; j_call: TRBJ1-6
cdr3_nt: TGTGCCAGCAGCGGATTTCTGCGGAACGGGGGGGACGAGCAGTACTTC; cdr3_aa: CASSGFLRNGGDEQYF; v_call: TRBV5-6; d_call: TRBD2; cdr3_length: 16; clone_size: few; j_call: TRBJ2-7
cdr3_nt: TGTGCCAGCAGCGGGGGGAAATCGATGAACACTGAAGCTTTCTTT; cdr3_aa: CASSGGKSMNTEAFF; v_call: TRBV5-6; d_call: NA; cdr3_length: 15; clone_size: NA; j_call: TRBJ1-1
cdr3_nt: TGTGCCAGCTCACCACCCTGGAGGACCGGGGAGCTGTTTTTT; cdr3_aa: CASSPPWRTGELFF; v_call: TRBV18; d_call: NA; cdr3_length: 14; clone_size: few; j_call: TRBJ2-2
cdr3_nt: TGTGCCAGCAGCTTTTGGGCCCAGGGTGAGGAGACCCAGTACTTC; cdr3_aa: CASSFWAQGEETQYF; v_call: TRBV11-3; d_call: NA; cdr3_length: 15; clone_size: NA; j_call: TRBJ2-5
cdr3_nt: TGTGCCAGCAGCGCACCGGACAGGGGCAACGAAAAACTGTTTTTT; cdr3_aa: CASSAPDRGNEKLFF; v_call: TRBV9; d_call: TRBD1; cdr3_length: 15; clone_size: NA; j_call: TRBJ1-4
cdr3_nt: TGCGCCAGCAAGCAACGATTGAACACTGAAGCTTTCTTT; cdr3_aa: CASKQRLNTEAFF; v_call: TRBV10-2; d_call: NA; cdr3_length: 13; clone_size: few; j_call: TRBJ1-1
cdr3_nt: TGTGCCAGCAGTCGAGACAGGGGGGCTAATGAAAAACTGTTTTTT; cdr3_aa: CASSRDRGANEKLFF; v_call: TRBV2; d_call: TRBD1; cdr3_length: 15; clone_size: NA; j_call: TRBJ1-4
cdr3_nt: TGTGCCAGCAGTTTATTCGGACAGGGGGCAGAGACCCAGTACTTC; cdr3_aa: CASSLFGQGAETQYF; v_call: TRBV27; d_call: TRBD1; cdr3_length: 15; clone_size: NA; j_call: TRBJ2-5
cdr3_nt: TGTGCCATCAGTGAGTTACAGGGTTACGAGCAGTACTTC; cdr3_aa: CAISELQGYEQYF; v_call: TRBV10-3; d_call: NA; cdr3_length: 13; clone_size: NA; j_call: TRBJ2-7
cdr3_nt: TGTGCCAGCAGCCTCTCTCTGACAGGGATCACAGATACGCAGTATTTT; cdr3_aa: CASSLSLTGITDTQYF; v_call: TRBV3-1/TRBV3-2; d_call: TRBD1; cdr3_length: 16; clone_size: once; j_call: TRBJ2-3
cdr3_nt: TGTGCCAGCAGCCTTCGGACAGTCCCCTCTGGAAACACCATATATTTT; cdr3_aa: CASSLRTVPSGNTIYF; v_call: TRBV7-2; d_call: NA; cdr3_length: 16; clone_size: NA; j_call: TRBJ1-3
cdr3_nt: TGTGCCAGCAGGTCAGACAGGGGGCGCGAAAAACTGTTTTTT; cdr3_aa: CASRSDRGREKLFF; v_call: TRBV27; d_call: TRBD1; cdr3_length: 14; clone_size: NA; j_call: TRBJ1-4
cdr3_nt: TGCGCCAGCAGCGAGAAACAGGGCGAGGAGCTGTTTTTT; cdr3_aa: CASSEKQGEELFF; v_call: TRBV5-1; d_call: NA; cdr3_length: 13; clone_size: few; j_call: TRBJ2-2
cdr3_nt: TGTGCCTGGAGTGTAAGTTGGCAGTTTTCCGGGGAGCTGTTTTTT; cdr3_aa: CAWSVSWQFSGELFF; v_call: TRBV30; d_call: NA; cdr3_length: 15; clone_size: NA; j_call: TRBJ2-2
cdr3_nt: TGCGCCAGCAGCCGAGTCAGCGGGGGGGGAAGCACAGATACGCAGTATTTT; cdr3_aa: CASSRVSGGGSTDTQYF; v_call: TRBV5-1; d_call: TRBD2; cdr3_length: 17; clone_size: NA; j_call: TRBJ2-3
cdr3_nt: TGTGCCAGCAGTGATGCCCTCAGGGGGCCTAACACTGAAGCTTTCTTT; cdr3_aa: CASSDALRGPNTEAFF; v_call: TRBV25-1; d_call: TRBD1; cdr3_length: 16; clone_size: NA; j_call: TRBJ1-1
cdr3_nt: TGTGCCAGCAGCTTAGCCTCGGTGGAGCAGCCCCAGCATTTT; cdr3_aa: CASSLASVEQPQHF; v_call: TRBV7-9; d_call: NA; cdr3_length: 14; clone_size: NA; j_call: TRBJ1-5
cdr3_nt: TGTGCCAGCGAAACAGGGATTAACGAGCAGTACTTC; cdr3_aa: CASETGINEQYF; v_call: TRBV28; d_call: NA; cdr3_length: 12; clone_size: NA; j_call: TRBJ2-7
cdr3_nt: TGTGCCAGCAGTAGGGCGGGAGGTAACAATGAGCAGTTCTTC; cdr3_aa: CASSRAGGNNEQFF; v_call: TRBV27; d_call: TRBD2; cdr3_length: 14; clone_size: NA; j_call: TRBJ2-1
cdr3_nt: TGTGCCAGTAGTATCGTAGGGGGCGCCCCCTACGAGCAGTACTTC; cdr3_aa: CASSIVGGAPYEQYF; v_call: TRBV19; d_call: TRBD1; cdr3_length: 15; clone_size: NA; j_call: TRBJ2-7
cdr3_nt: TGTGCCAGCAGTACAGGGGGCGGGGGTGGAAACATTCAGTACTTC; cdr3_aa: CASSTGGGGGNIQYF; v_call: TRBV5-4; d_call: TRBD1; cdr3_length: 15; clone_size: NA; j_call: TRBJ2-4
cdr3_nt: TGCGCCAGCTCCGGGACTAGCGGCTCCTACGAGCAGTACTTC; cdr3_aa: CASSGTSGSYEQYF; v_call: TRBV10-1; d_call: TRBD2; cdr3_length: 14; clone_size: NA; j_call: TRBJ2-7
cdr3_nt: TGTGCCAGCACCTCAACAGGAACTAATGAAAAACTGTTTTTT; cdr3_aa: CASTSTGTNEKLFF; v_call: TRBV3-1/TRBV3-2; d_call: NA; cdr3_length: 14; clone_size: NA; j_call: TRBJ1-4
cdr3_nt: TGTGCCAGCTCACGAACAATAGCGGGGGGACTAGAGACCCAGTACTTC; cdr3_aa: CASSRTIAGGLETQYF; v_call: TRBV18; d_call: TRBD2; cdr3_length: 16; clone_size: NA; j_call: TRBJ2-5
cdr3_nt: TGTGCCAGCAGCTTAACTGAGGGTACCGGGGAGCTGTTTTTT; cdr3_aa: CASSLTEGTGELFF; v_call: TRBV7-3; d_call: NA; cdr3_length: 14; clone_size: once; j_call: TRBJ2-2
cdr3_nt: TGTGCCAGCAGCCTCGGGACAGGAGCCTACAATGAGCAGTTCTTC; cdr3_aa: CASSLGTGAYNEQFF; v_call: TRBV11-2; d_call: TRBD1; cdr3_length: 15; clone_size: NA; j_call: TRBJ2-1
cdr3_nt: TGTGCCACCAGTGCCGTCCCGACAGGGGGGAACACCGGGGAGCTGTTTTTT; cdr3_aa: CATSAVPTGGNTGELFF; v_call: TRBV24-1; d_call: TRBD1; cdr3_length: 17; clone_size: NA; j_call: TRBJ2-2
cdr3_nt: TGCAGCGTTGCCGGGGTCAGCTCCTACGAGCAGTACTTC; cdr3_aa: CSVAGVSSYEQYF; v_call: TRBV29-1; d_call: NA; cdr3_length: 13; clone_size: NA; j_call: TRBJ2-7
cdr3_nt: TGTGCCAGCAGACAAACCACAGGGGGCGTCCCAGATACGCAGTATTTT; cdr3_aa: CASRQTTGGVPDTQYF; v_call: TRBV13; d_call: TRBD1; cdr3_length: 16; clone_size: NA; j_call: TRBJ2-3
cdr3_nt: TGTGCCAGCAGCTTATACACAGCCTACGAGCAGTACTTC; cdr3_aa: CASSLYTAYEQYF; v_call: TRBV7-9; d_call: NA; cdr3_length: 13; clone_size: NA; j_call: TRBJ2-7
cdr3_nt: TGTGCCAGCAGTTTAGCAAGGGGGTTTTACGAGCAGTACTTC; cdr3_aa: CASSLARGFYEQYF; v_call: TRBV28; d_call: NA; cdr3_length: 14; clone_size: NA; j_call: TRBJ2-7
cdr3_nt: TGTGCCAGCAGCTTAGCGGGGAGTGAAAAACTGTTTTTT; cdr3_aa: CASSLAGSEKLFF; v_call: TRBV7-9; d_call: NA; cdr3_length: 13; clone_size: NA; j_call: TRBJ1-4
cdr3_nt: TGTGCCAGCAGTTTAGAGGGACTAGCGGGGGCCTATTCCAATGAGCAGTTCTTC; cdr3_aa: CASSLEGLAGAYSNEQFF; v_call: TRBV27; d_call: TRBD2; cdr3_length: 18; clone_size: NA; j_call: TRBJ2-1
cdr3_nt: TGTGCCAGCAGCGTTCAGGGGGCGCAGGCAGATACGCAGTATTTT; cdr3_aa: CASSVQGAQADTQYF; v_call: TRBV9; d_call: TRBD1; cdr3_length: 15; clone_size: NA; j_call: TRBJ2-3
cdr3_nt: TGTGCCAGCAGTACCGTTGAGGGCAACTCTGGGGCCAACGTCCTGACTTTC; cdr3_aa: CASSTVEGNSGANVLTF; v_call: TRBV28; d_call: NA; cdr3_length: 17; clone_size: once; j_call: TRBJ2-6
cdr3_nt: TGTGCCAGCAGCTTGTACGGGGGTTTCGGGAGGAACACAGATACGCAGTATTTT; cdr3_aa: CASSLYGGFGRNTDTQYF; v_call: TRBV7-8; d_call: TRBD2; cdr3_length: 18; clone_size: NA; j_call: TRBJ2-3
cdr3_nt: TGTGCCACCAGCAGAGCCCCGGGACAATTCACAGATACGCAGTATTTT; cdr3_aa: CATSRAPGQFTDTQYF; v_call: TRBV15; d_call: NA; cdr3_length: 16; clone_size: NA; j_call: TRBJ2-3
cdr3_nt: TGTGCCACCAGTGAAAGCGGGAGGGCGTCCTACGAGCAGTACTTC; cdr3_aa: CATSESGRASYEQYF; v_call: TRBV24-1; d_call: TRBD2; cdr3_length: 15; clone_size: once; j_call: TRBJ2-7
cdr3_nt: TGTGCCACCAGTGATTTAGGGGGAAGCACAGATACGCAGTATTTT; cdr3_aa: CATSDLGGSTDTQYF; v_call: TRBV24-1; d_call: NA; cdr3_length: 15; clone_size: NA; j_call: TRBJ2-3
cdr3_nt: TGCGCCAGCAGACTCGGGACAGGGGATGGCTACACCTTC; cdr3_aa: CASRLGTGDGYTF; v_call: TRBV5-1; d_call: TRBD1; cdr3_length: 13; clone_size: few; j_call: TRBJ1-2
cdr3_nt: TGTGCCAGCAGTTGGGCTCCACAGCCCCAGCATTTT; cdr3_aa: CASSWAPQPQHF; v_call: TRBV2; d_call: NA; cdr3_length: 12; clone_size: once; j_call: TRBJ1-5
cdr3_nt: TGTGCCAGCAGCTCACGAGGGGGGACAGGGAATTTC; cdr3_aa: CASSSRGGTGNF; v_call: TRBV12-3/TRBV12-4; d_call: TRBD1; cdr3_length: 12; clone_size: NA; j_call: TRBJ2-4
cdr3_nt: TGTGCCAGCACCTCCCCCGGGACAGGGAATTCACCCCTCCACTTT; cdr3_aa: CASTSPGTGNSPLHF; v_call: TRBV6-5; d_call: TRBD1; cdr3_length: 15; clone_size: few; j_call: TRBJ1-6
cdr3_nt: TGTGCCAGCAGCACATCGGGACTAGCGGGGTCCTCCTACAATGAGCAGTTCTTC; cdr3_aa: CASSTSGLAGSSYNEQFF; v_call: TRBV7-3; d_call: TRBD2; cdr3_length: 18; clone_size: NA; j_call: TRBJ2-1
cdr3_nt: TGTGCCAGCAGCCAGGGACTCTCCAATGAGCAGTTCTTC; cdr3_aa: CASSQGLSNEQFF; v_call: TRBV7-9; d_call: NA; cdr3_length: 13; clone_size: NA; j_call: TRBJ2-1
cdr3_nt: TGTGCCAGCAGCTTGGGGCCAACTAATGAAAAACTGTTTTTT; cdr3_aa: CASSLGPTNEKLFF; v_call: TRBV13; d_call: NA; cdr3_length: 14; clone_size: NA; j_call: TRBJ1-4
cdr3_nt: TGTGCCAGTAGTCCAACAGCCTATGGCTACACCTTC; cdr3_aa: CASSPTAYGYTF; v_call: TRBV19; d_call: NA; cdr3_length: 12; clone_size: NA; j_call: TRBJ1-2
cdr3_nt: TGCGCCAGCAGCGAAGGGAGTCCCGGGGGTGAAAAACTGTTTTTT; cdr3_aa: CASSEGSPGGEKLFF; v_call: TRBV5-1; d_call: NA; cdr3_length: 15; clone_size: NA; j_call: TRBJ1-4
cdr3_nt: TGTGCCAGCAACCCGTCCGGACTTAGCGACTCCTACGAGCAGTACTTC; cdr3_aa: CASNPSGLSDSYEQYF; v_call: TRBV14; d_call: NA; cdr3_length: 16; clone_size: NA; j_call: TRBJ2-7